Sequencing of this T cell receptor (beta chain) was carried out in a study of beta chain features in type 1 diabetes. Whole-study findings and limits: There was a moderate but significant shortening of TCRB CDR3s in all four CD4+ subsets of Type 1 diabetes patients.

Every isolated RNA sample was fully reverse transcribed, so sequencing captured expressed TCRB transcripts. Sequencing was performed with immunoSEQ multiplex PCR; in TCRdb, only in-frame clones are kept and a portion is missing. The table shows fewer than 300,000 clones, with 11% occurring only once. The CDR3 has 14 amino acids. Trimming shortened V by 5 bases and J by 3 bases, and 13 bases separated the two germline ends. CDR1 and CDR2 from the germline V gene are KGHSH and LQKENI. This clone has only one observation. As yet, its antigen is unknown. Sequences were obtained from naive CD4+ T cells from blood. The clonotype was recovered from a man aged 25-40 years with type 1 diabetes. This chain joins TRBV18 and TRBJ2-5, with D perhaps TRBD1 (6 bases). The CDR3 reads CASSDRLTEETQYF. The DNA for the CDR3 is TGTGCCAGCTCAGACAGGCTAACCGAAGAGACCCAGTACTTC.